Included here is one TCR beta chain sequence, with context. Its antigen is still unknown. Per-base quality was not reported, and no clone a single base away is much larger than it. These data are taken from a study of T cells after yellow fever vaccination (dated by TCRdb to the late 2010s). Context from the whole study: Libraries from fractions with low cell numbers were prepared with the SMART-Seq v4 Ultra Low Input RNA kit. To track T-cell clones before and after primary and booster YFV17D yellow fever vaccination, bulk TCR alpha and beta repertoires were sequenced longitudinally. Two healthy male donors, one aged 18 to 30 and one aged 30 to 40 years, were included in the cohort. Blood samples were taken at several timepoints before and after primary and secondary immunization, and bulk PBMC replicates and cell subsets were isolated. Beyond this particular receptor, the publication reports: Most clones expanded after primary vaccination were re-detected after the booster (almost 98% of CD4 and around 88% of CD8), suggesting broad memory maintenance. The secondary T-cell response was found to be weaker but faster than the primary response, with a peak reached on day 5 rather than on day 15. Only two donors were included in the study, so the extent to which the findings can be generalized is limited. A small share of clonotypes occurred in both CD4 and CD8 compartments, likely arising from convergent recombination. Computational filtering was required because FACS-sorted repertoires could contain abundant contaminating clonotypes from the bulk population.

Sequencing was carried out with an Illumina NovaSeq 6000. TCR cDNA was made using 5'RACE template switching, a step that added a universal primer site and unique molecular identifiers. Priming of cDNA synthesis was performed from both the TCR alpha and TCR beta constant segments. Library amplification involved two PCR steps, and the second step added sample barcodes and sequencing adapters. Sequencing of the libraries was done on either Illumina HiSeq 2500 (2x100 bp) or NovaSeq (2x150 bp). Under the source paper's analysis protocol: Demultiplexing of reads and collapsing into UMI consensus sequences were performed with MIGEC, and V(D)J alignment was carried out with MiXCR. Vaccine-responding clonotypes were defined with edgeR using replicate PBMC samples, requiring FDR below 0.01 and a log2 fold change above 5 up to day 15. Bulk clonotypes were assigned CD4 or CD8 identity according to which sequenced CD4 or CD8 repertoire held them at higher abundance. TCRdb reworked the public reads: Q25 trimming with fastp, MiXCR clone assembly, productive beta chains retained. Each CDR3 protein gets just one entry, which takes the most common genes and DNA from the rows behind it. The V and J calls here are based on TCRdb, not the publication. The sample has some 150,000 distinct CDR3 sequences on record, 9.5% to 11% of them singletons. The top ten hold roughly a third of the sample.

This specimen's treatment or condition label, interpreted: live attenuated yellow fever vaccine strain. PBMCs were isolated from peripheral blood using a standard Ficoll-Paque protocol. CD4 and CD8 T-cell fractions were isolated with Dynabeads CD4 and CD8 positive selection kits. TriZol was used to extract RNA from bulk PBMCs, from CD4 and CD8 fractions, and from dextramer-positive and dextramer-negative fractions. The sequencing here drew on CD8+ T cells sorted from PBMCs, taken 15 days after the yellow fever booster vaccination. The sequence came from a man aged 18-30 years who received the YFV17D yellow fever vaccine.

The CDR3 has the sequence CASSSSTENIQYF. The nucleotide sequence reads as follows: TGTGCCAGCAGCTCCTCGACCGAAAACATTCAGTACTTC. In this chain, TRBV7-9 is recombined with TRBJ2-4; no D segment can be confidently identified. From the germline V gene (reference sequence), CDR1 is SEHNR and CDR2 is FQNEAQ. CDR3 length: 13 amino acids, cysteine to phenylalanine. The sequence is cut down to CDR3 DNA, 39 bases in frame from base 1. V is reduced by 4 bases and J by 5 bases, leaving a spacing of 9 bases between them.